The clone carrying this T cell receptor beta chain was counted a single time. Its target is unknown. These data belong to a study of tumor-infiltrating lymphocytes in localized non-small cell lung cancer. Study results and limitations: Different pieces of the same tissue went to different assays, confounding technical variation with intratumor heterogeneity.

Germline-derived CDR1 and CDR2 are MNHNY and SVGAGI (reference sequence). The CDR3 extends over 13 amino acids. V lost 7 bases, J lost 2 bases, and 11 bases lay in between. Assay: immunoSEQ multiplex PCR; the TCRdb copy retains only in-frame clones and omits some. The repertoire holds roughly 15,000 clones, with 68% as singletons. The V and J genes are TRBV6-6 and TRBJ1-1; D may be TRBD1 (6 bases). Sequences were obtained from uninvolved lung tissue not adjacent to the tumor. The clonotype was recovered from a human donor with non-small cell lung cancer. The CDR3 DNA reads TGTGCCAGCACTTGGACAGTAAACACTGAAGCTTTCTTT. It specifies CASTWTVNTEAFF.